The 2 T cell receptor beta chains in this list originate from one sample, sequenced in a study of blood T cell repertoires in COVID-19. Sequencing was performed with immunoSEQ multiplex PCR; in TCRdb, only in-frame clones are kept and a portion is missing. The sample shows about 49,000 clones, approximately 87% of them seen only once. Sequences were obtained from peripheral blood. The receptors here all came from a woman over 75 with COVID-19, enrolled during active disease.

This chain links TRBV20-1 with TRBJ1-2, with D unclear. There are 15 residues in the CDR3. The germline CDR1 and CDR2 sequences are DFQATT and SNEGSKA (reference sequence). The ends were cut back, 3 bases at V and 4 bases at J, with 18 bases in the middle. CDR3 in amino acids: CSASGQTGGGYGYTF. Written as DNA, the CDR3 is TGCAGTGCTAGTGGGCAGACTGGCGGCGGCTATGGCTACACCTTC.

The chain employs TRBV19 and TRBJ1-5; 7 bases are a match to TRBD1. V shed 10 bases, J shed 10 bases, and the junction held 7 bases outside the gene matches. Germline loops: CDR1 LNHDA, CDR2 SQIVND (reference sequence). This CDR3 region has 11 residues. The CDR3 DNA reads as TGTGCCATCGGACAGGTTCATCCCCAGCATTTT. Protein product: CAIGQVHPQHF. Full variable domain (missing parts from reference TRBV19 and TRBJ1-5): DGGITQSPKYLFRKEGQNVTLSCEQNLNHDAMYWYRQDPGQGLRLIYYSQIVNDFQKGDIAEGYSVSREKKESFPLTVTSAQKNPTAFYLCAIGQVHPQHFGDGTRLSIL.